The 8 T cell receptor beta chains below come from one sample, sequenced in a study of CD8+CD57+ T cells in acquired aplastic anemia. For CDR3 and TCR beta VDJ profiling, genomic DNA was the template used. TCRdb processed the reads anew with MiXCR; each CDR3 protein has one entry. This table holds around 120,000 distinct CDR3 sequences, almost 40% found once. Flow cytometry had shown expanded CD8+CD57+ cells in the patients chosen for sequencing. The sample was sorted CD4+, CD8+, or CD8+CD57+ T cells (not recorded which) from PBMCs. Source of these receptors: a human donor with aplastic anemia.

This chain links TRBV7-2 with TRBJ1-2; D is uncertain. This CDR3 is 9 amino acids long. V was pared by 1 base and J by 10 bases, with 1 base between. Germline CDR1 SGHTA, CDR2 FQGNSA. This CDR3 is CASSLDYTF. CDR3 DNA sequence: TGTGCCAGCAGCTTAGACTACACCTTC.

This clonotype was recorded once. This sequence joins TRBV24-1 and TRBJ2-1, with 10 bases fitting TRBD2. Looked up from germline, CDR1 is KGHDR and CDR2 is SFDVKD. V lost 12 bases, J lost 4 bases, and 14 bases stayed unmatched. The CDR3 covers 16 residues. The CDR3 protein is CASSFSGGPGYNEQFF. In DNA form, the CDR3 reads TGTGCCTCCTCCTTTAGCGGGGGGCCCGGGTACAATGAGCAGTTCTTC.

CDR3 in amino acids: CASSLDSGGRGMSTEAFF. CDR3 in DNA: TGCGCCAGCAGCTTGGATTCAGGGGGCAGAGGGATGAGCACTGAAGCTTTCTTT. V and J are TRBV5-1 and TRBJ1-1; 8 positions agree with TRBD1. CDR1 is SGHRS and CDR2 is YFSETQ in the germline V gene. J was trimmed by 4 bases and V by 0 bases; bases with no gene match: 14. The CDR3 is 18 residues long.

In this sample, this clonotype turned up a few times. The chain is built from TRBV24-1 and TRBJ2-7; 9 bases line up with TRBD1. CDR3 length: 16 residues. V was pared by 2 bases and J by 5 bases, with 9 bases of the junction left unmatched. Per the germline V gene, CDR1 is KGHDR and CDR2 is SFDVKD. CDR3 sequence (DNA): TGTGCCACCAGTGATTCCTCCGGGACAGGGAGACACGAGCAGTACTTC. Protein product: CATSDSSGTGRHEQYF.

This clonotype was seen many times. The V and J genes are TRBV20-1 and TRBJ2-3; D unresolved. This CDR3 is 13 amino acids long. Trimming took off 8 bases at V and 0 bases at J, with 12 bases between the two ends. Germline V CDR1 and CDR2: DFQATT, SNEGSKA (reference sequence). The CDR3 is CSPEGTSTDTQYF. The CDR3 nucleotides read TGCAGTCCCGAAGGTACTAGCACAGATACGCAGTATTTT.

In this sample, this clonotype turned up many times. The chain couples TRBV5-1 to TRBJ1-1, with a weak D call TRBD1 (6 bases). Trimming cost V 5 bases and J 4 bases, with 9 bases left between them. Germline lookup yields CDR1 SGHRS and CDR2 YFSETQ. The CDR3 length is 12 residues. The CDR3 DNA reads TGCGCCAGCAGTGGGGGGCGCACTGAAGCTTTCTTT. It specifies CASSGGRTEAFF.

This clonotype came up a few times. A much larger clone is a single base away; this may be a read error. The missing conserved phenylalanine or tryptophan at the end of this CDR3 makes a read error likely. The chain is built from TRBV13 and TRBJ1-1; D is unresolved. The CDR3 has 13 residues. With 4 bases removed from V and 0 bases from J, the gap between germline ends came to 6 bases. Per the germline V gene, CDR1 is PRHDT and CDR2 is FYEKMQ (reference sequence). The CDR3 protein is CASSYTVNTEAFL. DNA of the CDR3: TGTGCCAGCAGCTACACAGTGAACACTGAAGCTTTCCTT.

The gene calls are TRBV5-4 and TRBJ1-2; 8 bases fit TRBD1. Germline CDR1 is SGHNT and CDR2 is YYREEE (reference sequence). CDR3 length: 15 amino acids. Unmatched junction bases numbered 7, after V lost 3 bases and J lost 3 bases. CDR3 nucleotides: TGTGCCAGCAGCTCGGTGGGGGGACAGGACTATGGCTACACCTTC. This codes for CASSSVGGQDYGYTF.